This T cell receptor beta chain was sequenced for a study of blood T cell repertoires in COVID-19. Profiling relied on immunoSEQ multiplex PCR, and the TCRdb table lists in-frame clones only, not all of them. This sample has about 270,000 clones; 90% occur once, and the top ten carry about 4%. This CDR3 contains 14 residues. With 3 bases removed from V and 1 base from J, the gap between germline ends came to 10 bases. Looked up from germline, CDR1 is SNHLY and CDR2 is FYNNEI. Sequencing used PBMCs or T cells enriched from blood (not recorded which). The V call is TRBV2, the J call TRBJ2-7; D not certain. The clonotype was recovered from a woman in her twenties or thirties with acute COVID-19. The CDR3 here is CASSEAVGSYEQYF. CDR3 DNA: TGTGCCAGCAGTGAGGCGGTCGGGTCCTACGAGCAGTACTTC.